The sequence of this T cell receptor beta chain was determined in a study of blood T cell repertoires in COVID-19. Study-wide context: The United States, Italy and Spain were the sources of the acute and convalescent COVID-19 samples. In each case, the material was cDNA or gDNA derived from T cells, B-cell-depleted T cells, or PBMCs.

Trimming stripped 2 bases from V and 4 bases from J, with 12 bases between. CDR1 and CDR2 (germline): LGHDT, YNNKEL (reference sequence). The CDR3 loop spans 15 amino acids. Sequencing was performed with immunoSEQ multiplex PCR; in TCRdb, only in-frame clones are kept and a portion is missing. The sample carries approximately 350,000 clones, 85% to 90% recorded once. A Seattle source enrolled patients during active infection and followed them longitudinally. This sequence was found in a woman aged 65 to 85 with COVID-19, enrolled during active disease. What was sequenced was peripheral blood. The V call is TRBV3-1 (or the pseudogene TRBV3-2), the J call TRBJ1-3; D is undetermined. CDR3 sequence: CASSQTRTVGNTIYF. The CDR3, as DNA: TGTGCCAGCAGCCAAACCAGGACTGTCGGAAACACCATATATTTT.